This TCR beta chain derives from a study of blood T cell repertoires in COVID-19. Study as a whole: The United States, Italy and Spain were the sources of the acute and convalescent COVID-19 samples. The analysed material was cDNA or gDNA that came from T cells, B-cell-depleted T cells, or PBMCs.

In the original analysis: Reference gene primer amplification gave nucleated cell count estimates. Measured with immunoSEQ multiplex PCR; TCRdb has only the in-frame clones, and not every one. Clone size and V and J calls were adopted from that table, with D and trimming inferred from the DNA. The sample consists of 180,000 or so clones, roughly four fifths of them appearing once. The sequence was collected from a man over 45 who had recovered from COVID-19. Material for sequencing was peripheral blood.

CDR3 DNA sequence: TGCAGTGCTGTAGACAGTAATACGCAGTATTTT. This translates into CSAVDSNTQYF. The chain has TRBV20-1 and TRBJ2-3; D possibly corresponds to TRBD1 (5 bases). This CDR3 contains 11 residues. Trimming pared 5 bases from V and 7 bases from J, leaving 10 bases between. Germline CDR1 is DFQATT and CDR2 is SNEGSKA (reference sequence).